The 6 T cell receptor beta chains below were found in one sample sequenced in a study of early T cells in non-severe SARS-CoV-2 infection. TCRdb passed the 5' RACE reads through MiXCR, listing each CDR3 protein once. The sample gives more than 20,000 distinct CDR3 sequences, 4% to 4.5% of which show up once; more than 1.1% is in the top ten. The sample was whole blood. The receptors originated from an adult who was a healthcare worker with PCR-confirmed SARS-CoV-2 infection or an uninfected control (not recorded which).

This clonotype has at least ten counts. The rearrangement uses TRBV6-5 and TRBJ2-5; TRBD2 agrees at 12 bases. The germline V gene has CDR1 MNHEY and CDR2 SVGAGI. The junction had 4 bases not matched to a gene; V was cut back by 5 bases and J by 3 bases. The CDR3 runs to 15 residues. For the CDR3, the DNA is TGTGCCAGCAGTCGCCGACTAGCGGGGGAAGAGACCCAGTACTTC. This translates into CASSRRLAGEETQYF.

By sample share, this clonotype is medium-sized. This chain uses TRBV7-8 with TRBJ2-1; 15 nucleotides agree with TRBD2. V was pared by 5 bases and J by 10 bases, with 9 bases of the junction left unmatched. Germline CDR1 reads SGHVS; CDR2 reads FQNEAQ. The CDR3 runs to 16 residues. CDR3 nucleotide sequence: TGTGCCAGCAGCCTCCGGACTAGCGGGGGGGCACGGGAGCAGTTCTTC. Amino acids: CASSLRTSGGAREQFF.

This clonotype was detected many times. The chain has TRBV14 and TRBJ1-5; TRBD1 might be the D (6 bases). Trimming stripped 1 base from V and 0 bases from J, with 22 bases between. CDR3 length equals 20 residues. Per germline, CDR1 SGHDN and CDR2 FVKESK. The CDR3 DNA reads TGTGCCAGCAGCCAAGTACAGGGCACTCCATCTCCTTATAGCAATCAGCCCCAGCATTTT. Its translation: CASSQVQGTPSPYSNQPQHF.

This clonotype was seen many times. This chain connects TRBV6-6 to TRBJ2-3, with 9 bases matching TRBD2. J lost 0 bases, V lost 7 bases, and 11 bases had no gene match. Germline V gives CDR1 MNHNY, CDR2 SVGAGI (reference sequence). This CDR3 comprises 17 residues. CDR3 coding DNA: TGTGCCAGCACAGAGGGGGCTAGCGGGGCTAGCACAGATACGCAGTATTTT. Translated, it gives CASTEGASGASTDTQYF.

In its sample, this clonotype was seen many times. This rearrangement joins TRBV7-2 to TRBJ1-1; TRBD1 matches 7 bases. CDR1 is SGHTA and CDR2 is FQGNSA in the germline V gene. This CDR3 comprises 14 residues. J lost 7 bases, V lost 3 bases, and 8 bases had no gene match. DNA for the CDR3: TGTGCCAGCAGCTTTGCATCTGGGACAGTTGAAGCTTTCTTT. Encoded protein: CASSFASGTVEAFF.

This clonotype was observed many times. The J gene is TRBJ2-7, the V gene TRBV5-1; TRBD1 agrees at 10 bases. Trimming took 3 bases from V and 5 from J; bases not matched to a gene: 8. Germline V CDR1 and CDR2: SGHRS, YFSETQ. The CDR3 has 15 amino acids. CDR3 nucleotides: TGCGCCAGCAGCTCACGCGGACAGGGGGATAACGAGCAGTACTTC. The encoded protein is CASSSRGQGDNEQYF.